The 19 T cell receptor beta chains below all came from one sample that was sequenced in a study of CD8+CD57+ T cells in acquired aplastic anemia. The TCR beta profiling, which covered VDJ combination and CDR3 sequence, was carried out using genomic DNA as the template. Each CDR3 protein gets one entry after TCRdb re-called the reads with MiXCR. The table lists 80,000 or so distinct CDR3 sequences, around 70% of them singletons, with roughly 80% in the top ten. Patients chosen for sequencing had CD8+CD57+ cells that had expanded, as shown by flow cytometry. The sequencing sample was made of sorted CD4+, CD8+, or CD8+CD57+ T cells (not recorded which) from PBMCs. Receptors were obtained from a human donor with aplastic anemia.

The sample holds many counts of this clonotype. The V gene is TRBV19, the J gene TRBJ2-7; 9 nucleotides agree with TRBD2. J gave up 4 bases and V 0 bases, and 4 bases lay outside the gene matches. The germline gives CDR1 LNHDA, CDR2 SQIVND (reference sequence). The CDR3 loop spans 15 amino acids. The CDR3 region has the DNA TGTGCCAGTAGTATAGAGGGTAGCGGGAGTTACGAGCAGTACTTC. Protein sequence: CASSIEGSGSYEQYF.

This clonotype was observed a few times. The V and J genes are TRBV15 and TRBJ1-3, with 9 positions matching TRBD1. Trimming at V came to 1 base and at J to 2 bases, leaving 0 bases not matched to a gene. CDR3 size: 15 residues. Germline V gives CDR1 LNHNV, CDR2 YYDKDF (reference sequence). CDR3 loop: CATSRGTGAGNTIYF. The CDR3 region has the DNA TGTGCCACCAGCAGAGGGACAGGGGCTGGAAACACCATATATTTT.

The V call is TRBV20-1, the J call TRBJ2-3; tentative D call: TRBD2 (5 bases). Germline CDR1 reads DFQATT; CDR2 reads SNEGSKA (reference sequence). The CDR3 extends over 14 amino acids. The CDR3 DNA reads TGCAGCGTCCAAGGAGGAGCAGGAACAGATACGCAGTATTTT. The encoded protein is CSVQGGAGTDTQYF.

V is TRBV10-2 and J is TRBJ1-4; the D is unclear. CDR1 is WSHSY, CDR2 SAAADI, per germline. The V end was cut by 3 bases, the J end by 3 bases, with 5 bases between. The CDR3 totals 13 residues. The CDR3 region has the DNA TGCGCCAGCAGTGACAGCCCTAATGAAAAACTGTTTTTT. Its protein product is CASSDSPNEKLFF.

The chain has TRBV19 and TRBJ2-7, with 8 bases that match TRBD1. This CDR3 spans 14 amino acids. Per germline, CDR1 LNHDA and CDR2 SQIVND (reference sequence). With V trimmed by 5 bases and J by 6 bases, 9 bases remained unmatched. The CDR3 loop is CASSVDREVGEQYF. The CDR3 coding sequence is TGTGCCAGTAGTGTGGACAGGGAAGTGGGCGAGCAGTACTTC. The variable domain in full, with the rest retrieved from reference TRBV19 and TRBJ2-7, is DGGITQSPKYLFRKEGQNVTLSCEQNLNHDAMYWYRQDPGQGLRLIYYSQIVNDFQKGDIAEGYSVSREKKESFPLTVTSAQKNPTAFYLCASSVDREVGEQYFGPGTRLTVT.

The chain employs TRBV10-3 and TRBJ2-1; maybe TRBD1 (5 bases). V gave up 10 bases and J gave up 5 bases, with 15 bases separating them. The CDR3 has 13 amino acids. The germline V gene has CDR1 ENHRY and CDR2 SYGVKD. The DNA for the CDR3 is TGTGCCACCACGCAGGGTTTGGACAATGAGCAGTTCTTC. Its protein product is CATTQGLDNEQFF.

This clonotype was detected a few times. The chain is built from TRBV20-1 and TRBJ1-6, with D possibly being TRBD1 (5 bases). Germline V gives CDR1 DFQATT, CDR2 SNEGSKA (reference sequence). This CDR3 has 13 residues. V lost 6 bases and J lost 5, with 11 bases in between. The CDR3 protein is CSARGLNNSPLHF. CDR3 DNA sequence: TGCAGTGCAAGGGGTCTAAATAATTCACCCCTCCACTTT.

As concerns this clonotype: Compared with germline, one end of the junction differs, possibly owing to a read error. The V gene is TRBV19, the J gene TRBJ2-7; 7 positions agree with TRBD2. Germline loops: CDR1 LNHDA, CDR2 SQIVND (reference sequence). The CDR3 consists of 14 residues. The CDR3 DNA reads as TGCGCCAGCAGCCAAGCGGGGCCGTACTACGAGCAGTACTTC. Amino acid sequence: CASSQAGPYYEQYF.

The CDR3 coding sequence is TGTGCCAGCAGCTTAGGGACAGGGGGGTCAGATACGCAGTATTTT. Its protein product is CASSLGTGGSDTQYF. The chain joins TRBV11-2 to TRBJ2-3, with 10 bases that match TRBD1. The CDR3 extends over 15 amino acids. Trimming took 1 base from V and 4 from J; bases not matched to a gene: 2. CDR1 and CDR2 from the germline V gene are SGHAT and FQNNGV.

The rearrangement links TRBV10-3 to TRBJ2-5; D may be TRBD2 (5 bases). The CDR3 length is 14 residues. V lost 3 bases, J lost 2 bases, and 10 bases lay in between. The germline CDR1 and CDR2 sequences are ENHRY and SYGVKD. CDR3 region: CAISEGGDQETQYF. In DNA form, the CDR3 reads TGTGCCATCAGTGAAGGAGGAGATCAAGAGACCCAGTACTTC.

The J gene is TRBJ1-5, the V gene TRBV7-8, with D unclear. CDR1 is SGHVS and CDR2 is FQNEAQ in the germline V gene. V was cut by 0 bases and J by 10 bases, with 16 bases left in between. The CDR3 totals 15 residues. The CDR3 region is CASSLASGLELPQHF. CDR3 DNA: TGTGCCAGCAGCTTAGCCAGCGGTTTAGAGCTACCCCAGCATTTT.

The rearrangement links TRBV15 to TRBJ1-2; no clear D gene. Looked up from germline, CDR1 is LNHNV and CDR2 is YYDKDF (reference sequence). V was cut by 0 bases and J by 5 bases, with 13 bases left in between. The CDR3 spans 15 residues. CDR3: CATSRDRNNVYGYTF. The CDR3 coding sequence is TGTGCCACCAGCAGAGACAGGAACAATGTGTATGGCTACACCTTC.

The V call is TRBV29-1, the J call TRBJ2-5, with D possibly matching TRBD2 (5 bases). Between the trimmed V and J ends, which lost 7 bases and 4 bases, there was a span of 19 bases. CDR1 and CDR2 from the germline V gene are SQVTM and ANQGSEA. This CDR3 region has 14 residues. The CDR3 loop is CSGGEGSGRETQYF. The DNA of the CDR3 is TGCAGCGGGGGTGAGGGTTCGGGTAGAGAGACCCAGTACTTC.

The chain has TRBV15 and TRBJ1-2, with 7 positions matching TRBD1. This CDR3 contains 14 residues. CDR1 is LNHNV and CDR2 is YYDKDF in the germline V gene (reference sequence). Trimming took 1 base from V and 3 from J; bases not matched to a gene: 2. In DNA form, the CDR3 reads TGTGCCACCAGCAGAGGAGACAGGGACTATGGCTACACCTTC. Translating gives CATSRGDRDYGYTF.

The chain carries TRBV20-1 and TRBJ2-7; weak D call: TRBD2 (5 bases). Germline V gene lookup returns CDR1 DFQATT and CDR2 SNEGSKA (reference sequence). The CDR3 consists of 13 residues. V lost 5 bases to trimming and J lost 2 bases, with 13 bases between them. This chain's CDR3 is CSAALAPTYEQYF. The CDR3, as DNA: TGCAGTGCTGCCCTAGCCCCGACCTACGAGCAGTACTTC.

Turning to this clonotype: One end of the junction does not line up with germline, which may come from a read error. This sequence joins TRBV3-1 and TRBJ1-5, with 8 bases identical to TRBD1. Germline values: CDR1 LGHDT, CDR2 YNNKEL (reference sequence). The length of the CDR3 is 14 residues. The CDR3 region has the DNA TGTGCCAGCAGCCACGGACAGGGCAATCAGCCCCGGCATTTT. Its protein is CASSHGQGNQPRHF.

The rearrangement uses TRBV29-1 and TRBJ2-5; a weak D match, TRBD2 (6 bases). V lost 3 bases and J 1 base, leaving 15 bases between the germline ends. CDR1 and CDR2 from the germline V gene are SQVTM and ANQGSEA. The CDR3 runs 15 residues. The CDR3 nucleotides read TGCAGCGTTGAGGGGGTAGCGGTTATCCAAGAGACCCAGTACTTC. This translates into CSVEGVAVIQETQYF.

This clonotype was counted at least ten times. The CDR3 nucleotides read TGCAGCGTTGAGGGGGGAAGGTTCTACGAGCAGTACTTC. It encodes CSVEGGRFYEQYF. This sequence joins TRBV29-1 and TRBJ2-7; TRBD2 might be the D (6 bases). The CDR3 runs to 13 residues. CDR1 is SQVTM and CDR2 is ANQGSEA in the germline V gene. V lost 3 bases and J 3 bases, leaving 12 bases between the germline ends.

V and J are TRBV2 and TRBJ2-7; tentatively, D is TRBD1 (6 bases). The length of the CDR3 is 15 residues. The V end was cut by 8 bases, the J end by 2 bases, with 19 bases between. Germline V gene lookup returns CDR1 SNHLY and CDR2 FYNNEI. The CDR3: CASDEGDPGPYEQYF. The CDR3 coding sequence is TGTGCCAGCGACGAGGGGGACCCAGGGCCCTACGAGCAGTACTTC.